This TCR beta chain derives from a study of blood T cell repertoires in COVID-19. On this clone: Other DNA sequences in this sample translate to the same CDR3.

Only in-frame clones appear in the TCRdb table, and some are missing; sequencing was by immunoSEQ multiplex PCR. The sample has around 45,000 clones, roughly 89% seen once. The germline V gene encodes CDR1 MNHEY and CDR2 SMNVEV (reference sequence). The CDR3 sequence is 15 residues long. Trimming left V 2 bases short and J 1 base short, with 11 bases between. This rearrangement joins TRBV27 to TRBJ1-1, with D unresolved. The sequenced material came from peripheral blood. The origin of this receptor is a man older than 75 with acute or convalescent COVID-19. Written as DNA, the CDR3 is TGTGCCAGCAGTTTACTTGCGGAAAAGAACACTGAAGCTTTCTTT. Amino acid sequence: CASSLLAEKNTEAFF.